This T cell receptor beta chain was recorded in a study of shared clonotypes between healthy human individuals. Whole-study findings and limits: Sorted-subset samples were not fully sequenced, rarefaction indicated. Generation probabilities of non-shared clonotypes were lower (relative to those shared by all four donors).

Sorted-subset replicate PCR reactions contained roughly 190 ng DNA, corresponding to some 29,000 T cell genomes. Clones were sequenced by immunoSEQ multiplex PCR, and TCRdb holds only the in-frame ones, with some missing. Among more than 2 million clones, 90% to 97% were seen once, and the ten largest hold about 0.13%. CDR1 and CDR2 (germline): LGHNA, YSLEER. The CDR3 covers 14 residues. V was cut by 0 bases and J by 5 bases, with 10 bases left in between. Notes on this clone: What it recognizes is unknown. The sample holds other DNA sequences that translate to the same CDR3.

Sequencing was carried out using naive CD4+ T cells sorted from blood. The subset here: CD45RA+ positively selected. This TCR was sampled from a man aged 18 to 35 in good health. This chain uses TRBV4-3 with TRBJ1-2; possibly TRBD1 for D (5 bases). CDR3 region: CASSQEGAGYGYTF. The CDR3 region has the DNA TGCGCCAGCAGCCAAGAAGGGGCCGGGTATGGCTACACCTTC.